What follows are 4 T cell receptor beta chains derived from one specimen sequenced in a study of graft-versus-host responses after intestinal transplantation. Produced via immunoSEQ multiplex PCR; TCRdb's table is partial and in-frame only. The repertoire holds 85,000 to 130,000 clones, with approximately 84% as singletons. Their antigens remain unidentified. The sample in question was unstimulated CD4+ T cells sorted from spleen or lymph node cells, obtained before intestinal transplant. The origin of the receptors is a human donor who received an intestinal transplant.

This chain links TRBV10-3 with TRBJ2-5; unclear D gene. Trimming cost V 6 bases and J 7 bases, with 15 bases left between them. CDR1 is ENHRY, CDR2 SYGVKD, per germline. The CDR3 has 13 residues. The CDR3 coding sequence is TGTGCCATCAGCAACACACAAGGAGCGACCCAGTACTTC. It is translated as CAISNTQGATQYF.

The genes are TRBV19 and TRBJ2-5; possible D gene TRBD1, 5 bases. The DNA end is more similar to TRBJ2-7, so the J call may be wrong. Germline V gene sequence: CDR1 LNHDA, CDR2 SQIVND (reference sequence). This CDR3 contains 13 residues. CDR3 amino acids: CASSMAGPYEQYF. CDR3 in DNA: TGTGCCAGTAGTATGGCAGGGCCCTACGAGCAGTACTTC.

For the CDR3, the DNA is TGTGCCAGCAGCGAGGGAGTAGGCAATCAGCCCCAGCATTTT. Protein: CASSEGVGNQPQHF. The chain couples TRBV9 to TRBJ1-5; D is ambiguous. V was trimmed by 3 bases and J by 2 bases, leaving 9 bases between them. Per the germline V gene, CDR1 is SGDLS and CDR2 is YYNGEE. The CDR3 spans 14 residues.

The V and J genes are TRBV12-5 and TRBJ1-1; possibly TRBD1 for D (5 bases). This CDR3 is 18 amino acids long. Trimming cost V 5 bases and J 4 bases, with 26 bases left between them. CDR1 is LGHNT and CDR2 is FRNRAP in the germline V gene. The CDR3 bases are TGTGCTAGTGGTGACTCCACGTTTGGGGGGGTGAAGGGCACTGAAGCTTTCTTT. Translating gives CASGDSTFGGVKGTEAFF.